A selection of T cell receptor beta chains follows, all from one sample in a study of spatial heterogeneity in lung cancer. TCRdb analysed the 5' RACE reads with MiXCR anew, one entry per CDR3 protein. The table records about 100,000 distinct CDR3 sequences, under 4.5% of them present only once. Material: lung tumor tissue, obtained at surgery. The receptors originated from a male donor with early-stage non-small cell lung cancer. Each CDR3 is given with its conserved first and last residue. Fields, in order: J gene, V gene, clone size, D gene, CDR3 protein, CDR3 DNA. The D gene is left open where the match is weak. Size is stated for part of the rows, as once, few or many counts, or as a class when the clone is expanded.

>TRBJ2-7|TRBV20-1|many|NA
CSARDTAGRSEQYF
TGCAGTGCTAGAGATACGGCTGGTCGTAGCGAGCAGTACTTC
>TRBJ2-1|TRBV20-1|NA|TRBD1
CSAPDRGLHNEQFF
TGCAGTGCTCCTGACAGGGGCCTTCACAATGAGCAGTTCTTC
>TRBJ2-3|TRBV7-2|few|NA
CASSFPNLGTQYF
TGTGCCAGCAGCTTCCCCAACCTTGGCACGCAGTATTTT
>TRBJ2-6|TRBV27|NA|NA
CASSFRASGANVLTF
TGTGCCAGCAGTTTTAGGGCCTCTGGGGCCAACGTCCTGACTTTC
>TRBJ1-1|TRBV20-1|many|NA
CSVKAGSGGAFF
TGCAGTGTCAAGGCGGGGAGTGGGGGGGCTTTCTTT
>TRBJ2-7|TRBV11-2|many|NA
CASSLSRNPAPYEQYF
TGTGCCAGCAGCTTAAGTCGCAACCCGGCACCCTACGAGCAGTACTTC
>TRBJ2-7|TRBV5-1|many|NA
CASSFGGIVDEQYF
TGCGCCAGCAGCTTTGGCGGGATAGTCGACGAGCAGTACTTC
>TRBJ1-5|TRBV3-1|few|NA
CASSQKGGITQHF
TGTGCCAGCAGCCAAAAAGGGGGAATTACCCAGCATTTT
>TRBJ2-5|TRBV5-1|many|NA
CASSPYTAGTQYF
TGCGCCAGCAGCCCATATACAGCGGGGACCCAGTACTTC
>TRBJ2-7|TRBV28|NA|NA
CASSFLGGEQYF
TGTGCCAGCAGTTTTTTAGGAGGCGAGCAGTACTTC
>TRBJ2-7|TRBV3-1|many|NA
CASSFQGYEQYF
TGTGCCAGCAGCTTTCAGGGTTACGAGCAGTACTTC
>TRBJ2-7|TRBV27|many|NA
CASSSPFGGRGDYEQYF
TGTGCCAGCAGTTCCCCTTTCGGGGGACGGGGCGACTACGAGCAGTACTTC
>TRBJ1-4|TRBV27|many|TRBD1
CASSDRAPEKLFF
TGTGCCAGCAGTGACAGGGCGCCTGAAAAACTGTTTTTT
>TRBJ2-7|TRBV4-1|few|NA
CASSSMPGGSSYEQYF
TGCGCCAGCAGCTCGATGCCCGGGGGATCCTCCTACGAGCAGTACTTC
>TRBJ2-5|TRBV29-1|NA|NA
CSGQGSQETQYF
TGCAGCGGTCAGGGCAGCCAAGAGACCCAGTACTTC
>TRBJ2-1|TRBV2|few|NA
CASSDGPLPYNEQFF
TGTGCCAGCAGTGACGGTCCCTTACCCTACAATGAGCAGTTCTTC
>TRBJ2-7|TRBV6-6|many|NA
CASSSTSEGGGPYEQYF
TGTGCCAGCAGTTCAACCTCCGAAGGAGGGGGGCCATACGAGCAGTACTTC
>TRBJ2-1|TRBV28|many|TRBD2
CASSLRLREYEQFF
TGTGCCAGCAGTTTACGATTGCGGGAGTATGAGCAGTTCTTC
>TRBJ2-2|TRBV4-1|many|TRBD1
CASSHYRDRGSGELFF
TGCGCCAGCAGCCATTACCGGGACAGGGGGTCCGGGGAGCTGTTTTTT
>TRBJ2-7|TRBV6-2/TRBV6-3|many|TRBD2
CASSYLSGTGEQYF
TGTGCCAGCAGTTACCTTAGCGGGACGGGCGAGCAGTACTTC
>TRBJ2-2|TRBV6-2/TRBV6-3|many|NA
CASSWVNTGELFF
TGTGCCAGCAGTTGGGTAAACACCGGGGAGCTGTTTTTT
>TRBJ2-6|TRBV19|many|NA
CASSMGHLTSGANVLTF
TGTGCCAGTAGTATGGGCCACCTGACCTCTGGGGCCAACGTCCTGACTTTC